This T cell receptor (beta chain) was sequenced for a study of neoadjuvant anti-PD-1 for oral cavity cancer. Background on the study: Around day 43, patients without progression received a fourth nivolumab dose before surgery.

The repertoire was sequenced with immunoSEQ multiplex PCR; TCRdb's copy has only in-frame clones and lacks some. This table has over 60,000 clones, less than 90% appearing once. Time point given: after neoadjuvant nivolumab, at surgical resection. Germline V gives CDR1 MNHNS, CDR2 SASEGT. The V gene lost 3 bases and the J gene lost 6 bases, with 15 bases spanning the gap. The CDR3 covers 14 residues. This rearrangement joins TRBV6-1 to TRBJ2-7; D gene ambiguous. The receptor was derived from a person aged 40-85 years with oral cavity squamous cell carcinoma. Sequenced material: PBMCs, taken after nivolumab (anti-PD-1) treatment. This CDR3 reads CASSDPNFPGEQYF. CDR3 nucleotide sequence: TGTGCCAGCAGTGACCCCAACTTCCCAGGCGAGCAGTACTTC.